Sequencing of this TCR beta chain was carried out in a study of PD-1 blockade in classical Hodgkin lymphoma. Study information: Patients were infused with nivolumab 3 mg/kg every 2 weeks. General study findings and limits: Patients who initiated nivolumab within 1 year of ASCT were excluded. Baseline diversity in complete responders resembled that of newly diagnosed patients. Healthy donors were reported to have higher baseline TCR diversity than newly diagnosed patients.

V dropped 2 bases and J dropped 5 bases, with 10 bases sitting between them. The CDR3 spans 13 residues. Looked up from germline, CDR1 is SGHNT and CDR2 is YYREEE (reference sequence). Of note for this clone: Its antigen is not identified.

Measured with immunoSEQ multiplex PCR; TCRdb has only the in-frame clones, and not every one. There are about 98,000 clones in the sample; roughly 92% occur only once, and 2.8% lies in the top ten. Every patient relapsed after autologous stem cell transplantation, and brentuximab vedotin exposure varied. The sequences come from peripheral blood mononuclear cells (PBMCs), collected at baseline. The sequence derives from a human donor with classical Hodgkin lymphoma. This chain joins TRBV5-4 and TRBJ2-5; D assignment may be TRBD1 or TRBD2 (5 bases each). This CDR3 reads CASSFRDEETQYF. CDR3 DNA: TGTGCCAGCAGCTTTCGGGACGAGGAGACCCAGTACTTC.